Listed here are 15 T cell receptor beta chains from one sample, sequenced in a study of blood T cell repertoires in COVID-19. Assay used: immunoSEQ multiplex PCR; TCRdb lists only in-frame clones, some missing. The table has nearly 250,000 clones, roughly 86% seen once. The specimen sequenced was peripheral blood. These receptors all stem from an elderly woman with COVID-19, enrolled during active disease.

The chain recombines TRBV21-1 with TRBJ2-7; the table's D call, TRBD1, has no DNA check behind it. TRBV21-1 is classified as a pseudogene. The CDR3 extends over 17 amino acids. CDR3 protein: CASSKGVRDRWSYEQYF. In nucleotides, the CDR3 is TGTGCCAGCAGCAAAGGGGTTAGGGACAGATGGTCCTACGAGCAGTACTTC.

The chain couples TRBV6-5 to TRBJ1-6; TRBD1 is a possible D gene (6 bases). Germline lookup yields CDR1 MNHEY and CDR2 SVGAGI. The CDR3 sequence is 15 residues long. V lost 6 bases and J lost 2, with 11 bases in between. This CDR3 is CASRDDRTYNSPLHF. CDR3 bases: TGTGCCAGCAGAGACGACAGGACCTATAATTCACCCCTCCACTTT.

V is TRBV6-5 and J is TRBJ2-5; 9 bases match TRBD1. This CDR3 spans 14 amino acids. Per germline, CDR1 MNHEY and CDR2 SVGAGI. The trim removed 5 bases at V and 2 bases at J, leaving 3 bases unmatched. CDR3 sequence: CASSRQGDQETQYF. Written as DNA, the CDR3 is TGTGCCAGCAGTCGACAGGGGGATCAAGAGACCCAGTACTTC.

The CDR3 region has the DNA TGCAGCGCTGGACAGCAGATCATGAACACTGAAGCTTTCTTT. Amino acid sequence: CSAGQQIMNTEAFF. This chain connects TRBV29-1 to TRBJ1-1; D perhaps matches TRBD1 (6 bases). The CDR3 contains 14 residues. The germline CDR1 and CDR2 sequences are SQVTM and ANQGSEA. V lost 7 bases and J lost 0, with 15 bases in between.

The chain recombines TRBV6-5 with TRBJ2-7; 9 bases fit TRBD1. Trimming cost V 6 bases and J 5 bases; bases outside gene matches: 5. Germline V gene sequence: CDR1 MNHEY, CDR2 SVGAGI. The CDR3 is made up of 13 amino acids. The CDR3 DNA sequence: TGTGCCAGCAGAGGACAGGGGAGCCACGAGCAGTACGTC. Translated, it gives CASRGQGSHEQYV.

The V call is TRBV6-2 or TRBV6-3, the J call TRBJ1-5; D call uncertain. CDR1 and CDR2 from the germline V gene are MNHEY and SVGEGT. The ends were cut back, 0 bases at V and 2 bases at J, with 8 bases in the middle. This CDR3 spans 15 amino acids. CDR3 protein: CASSYSRGGNQPQHF. The CDR3 DNA follows: TGTGCCAGCAGTTACTCGCGGGGTGGCAATCAGCCCCAGCATTTT.

The chain couples TRBV27 to TRBJ1-6, with a weak D call TRBD1 (6 bases). Germline CDR1 MNHEY, CDR2 SMNVEV (reference sequence). The CDR3 has 13 amino acids. Trimming removed 8 bases at V and 9 bases at J, with 14 bases between. The DNA for the CDR3 is TGTGCCAGCCACCGGACAGACGGTTCACCCCTCCACTTT. This codes for CASHRTDGSPLHF.

This clone was seen a handful of times. The V and J genes are TRBV3-1 (or the pseudogene TRBV3-2) and TRBJ2-7; maybe TRBD1 (6 bases). V was shortened by 0 bases and J by 4 bases, with 25 bases between the two germline ends. Germline V gene lookup returns CDR1 LGHDT and CDR2 YNNKEL (reference sequence). CDR3 length: 19 residues. In nucleotides, the CDR3 is TGTGCCAGCAGCCAAGATAACCTAATCTGGACAGTCGAAGAGTACGAGCAGTACTTC. Its protein product is CASSQDNLIWTVEEYEQYF.

The chain employs TRBV19 and TRBJ2-5, with a tentative D call TRBD2 (6 bases). The CDR3 has 15 residues. The ends were cut back, 3 bases at V and 5 bases at J, with 16 bases in the middle. Germline CDR1 reads LNHDA; CDR2 reads SQIVND (reference sequence). CDR3 in DNA: TGTGCCAGTAGTATTAGTCCAACTAGCTTGGAGACCCAGTACTTC. Its translation is CASSISPTSLETQYF. The variable domain in full, completed from reference TRBV19 and TRBJ2-5, reads DGGITQSPKYLFRKEGQNVTLSCEQNLNHDAMYWYRQDPGQGLRLIYYSQIVNDFQKGDIAEGYSVSREKKESFPLTVTSAQKNPTAFYLCASSISPTSLETQYFGPGTRLLVL.

With regard to this clone: The junction does not match germline at one end; this may be a read error. The V call is TRBV3-1 (or the pseudogene TRBV3-2), the J call TRBJ1-3; TRBD1 matches 7 bases. The CDR3 runs 13 residues. Germline-derived CDR1 and CDR2 are LGHDT and YNNKEL (reference sequence). The CDR3 DNA sequence: TGTGCCAGCAGCCCCCTGAAGGGGGCGGCGGTTCGCTTT. This gives the protein CASSPLKGAAVRF.

The CDR3 DNA reads TGTGCCAGCAGTGAATCCAGGTCTAACACCGGGGAGCTGTTTTTT. It specifies CASSESRSNTGELFF. The gene calls are TRBV2 and TRBJ2-2, with unresolved D. Germline CDR1 SNHLY, CDR2 FYNNEI. This CDR3 has 15 amino acids. Trimming pared 2 bases from V and 2 bases from J, leaving 9 bases between. Complete variable domain (other parts from reference TRBV2 and TRBJ2-2): EPEVTQTPSHQVTQMGQEVILRCVPISNHLYFYWYRQILGQKVEFLVSFYNNEISEKSEIFDDQFSVERPDGSNFTLKIRSTKLEDSAMYFCASSESRSNTGELFFGEGSRLTVL.

There are a few counts of this clone. The chain couples TRBV20-1 to TRBJ1-2; possibly TRBD1 for D (6 bases). In germline, CDR1 is DFQATT, CDR2 SNEGSKA (reference sequence). V was pared by 3 bases and J by 3 bases, with 8 bases between. CDR3 size: 12 residues. This CDR3 reads CSASTGYYGYTF. In nucleotides, the CDR3 is TGCAGTGCTAGTACAGGGTACTATGGCTACACCTTC.

In its sample, this clone was seen a few times. The rearrangement joins TRBV7-2 to TRBJ2-1, with TRBD1 matching over 8 bases. Unmatched junction bases numbered 5, after V lost 0 bases and J lost 4 bases. In germline, CDR1 is SGHTA, CDR2 FQGNSA. This CDR3 region has 16 residues. CDR3 DNA: TGTGCCAGCAGCTTAGCCTCGGACAGGGAATACAATGAGCAGTTCTTC. This translates into CASSLASDREYNEQFF. The full variable domain, with the rest looked up from reference TRBV7-2 and TRBJ2-1, is GAGVSQSPSNKVTEKGKDVELRCDPISGHTALYWYRQSLGQGLEFLIYFQGNSAPDKSGLPSDRFSAERTGGSVSTLTIQRTQQEDSAVYLCASSLASDREYNEQFFGPGTRLTVL.

The rearrangement uses TRBV5-4 and TRBJ2-3; maybe TRBD2 (7 bases). CDR3 size: 15 residues. Deletions cut 3 bases from V and 1 base from J, with 12 bases between. Germline CDR1 and CDR2: SGHNT and YYREEE (reference sequence). The CDR3, as DNA: TGTGCCAGCAGCTCGGGGGGCCGAGGCACAGATACGCAGTATTTT. Amino acids: CASSSGGRGTDTQYF. The full variable domain, rest sourced from reference TRBV5-4 and TRBJ2-3, is ETGVTQSPTHLIKTRGQQVTLRCSSQSGHNTVSWYQQALGQGPQFIFQYYREEENGRGNFPPRFSGLQFPNYSSELNVNALELDDSALYLCASSSGGRGTDTQYFGPGTRLTVL.

This clone has more than one count but fewer than ten. The chain carries TRBV3-1 (or the pseudogene TRBV3-2) and TRBJ1-6; tentatively, D is TRBD1 (5 bases). V was pared by 0 bases and J by 7 bases, with 7 bases between. The germline gives CDR1 LGHDT, CDR2 YNNKEL (reference sequence). This CDR3 comprises 14 residues. DNA for the CDR3: TGTGCCAGCAGCCAAGAGCGGGGGAATTCACCCCTCCACTTT. Its translation: CASSQERGNSPLHF.